Presented here are 8 T cell receptor beta chains from one specimen sequenced in a study of CD8 T cells in Susac syndrome. cDNA came from about 0.5 to 1 ug RNA primed by random hexamers. TCRdb reprocessed the immunoSEQ multiplex PCR reads with MiXCR, giving one entry per CDR3 protein. Found here are under 200,000 distinct CDR3 sequences, over 85% of them singletons; the top ten hold approximately 0.094%. Sequenced: CD4+ T cells from PBMCs. The receptors here all came from a human donor in good health.

The chain couples TRBV29-1 to TRBJ2-2; D possibly corresponds to TRBD1 (6 bases). The CDR3 is 13 amino acids. Germline V gene lookup returns CDR1 SQVTM and CDR2 ANQGSEA. V was trimmed by 4 bases and J by 4 bases, leaving 10 bases between them. The CDR3 loop is CSVAIGGTGELFF. In DNA, the CDR3 is TGCAGCGTTGCTATAGGGGGCACCGGGGAGCTGTTTTTT.

The rearrangement links TRBV3-1 to TRBJ2-3; D is perhaps TRBD1 or TRBD2 (5 bases each). Deletions cut 3 bases from V and 8 bases from J, with 12 bases between. Germline CDR1 and CDR2: LGHDT and YNNKEL (reference sequence). The CDR3 totals 13 residues. As DNA, the CDR3 is TGTGCCAGCAGCCAGGGACCGCCCGGTACGCAGTATTTT. It is translated as CASSQGPPGTQYF.

This sequence joins TRBV12-5 and TRBJ2-5; D remains unclear. In germline, CDR1 is LGHNT, CDR2 FRNRAP. The CDR3 runs to 14 residues. The V end lost 2 bases, the J end lost 0 bases, and 7 bases lay between the germline ends. The CDR3 sequence: CASGLPPDQETQYF. Written as DNA, the CDR3 is TGTGCTAGTGGTTTGCCGCCGGACCAAGAGACCCAGTACTTC.

The chain combines TRBV29-1 with TRBJ2-7; D remains unclear. Germline assignment: CDR1 SQVTM and CDR2 ANQGSEA. The CDR3 contains 12 residues. V shed 4 bases and J shed 2 bases, with 9 bases lying between them. The DNA for the CDR3 is TGCAGCGTTGCCCGTCACGCCTACGAGCAGTACTTC. The encoded protein is CSVARHAYEQYF.

V is TRBV9 and J is TRBJ2-2; 10 nucleotides line up with TRBD2. V lost 3 bases, J lost 7 bases, and 3 bases stayed unmatched. The CDR3 extends over 14 amino acids. Germline V gene sequence: CDR1 SGDLS, CDR2 YYNGEE. CDR3 amino acids: CASSGSSGSGELFF. Here the CDR3 DNA reads TGTGCCAGCAGCGGCTCTAGCGGGAGCGGGGAGCTGTTTTTT. Full variable domain (rest looked up from reference TRBV9 and TRBJ2-2): DSGVTQTPKHLITATGQRVTLRCSPRSGDLSVYWYQQSLDQGLQFLIQYYNGEERAKGNILERFSAQQFPDLHSELNLSSLELGDSALYFCASSGSSGSGELFFGEGSRLTVL.

J is TRBJ2-3 and V is TRBV12-3 or TRBV12-4; 9 bases fit TRBD2. This CDR3 comprises 16 residues. The V segment lost 3 bases and the J segment 1 base; nucleotides outside the gene matches: 5. The CDR3 DNA follows: TGTGCCAGCAGTTTTAAGGGCGGGGGGGGCACAGATACGCAGTATTTT. This codes for CASSFKGGGGTDTQYF.

This chain joins TRBV4-1 and TRBJ1-2; D call uncertain. V lost 2 bases and J 2 bases, leaving 12 bases between the germline ends. The CDR3 runs to 15 residues. Germline V gives CDR1 MGHRA, CDR2 YSYEKL. CDR3 protein: CASSQHEEGNYGYTF. CDR3 sequence (DNA): TGCGCCAGCAGCCAACATGAGGAGGGCAACTATGGCTACACCTTC.

This chain connects TRBV7-6 to TRBJ1-1; unclear D gene. Germline V gives CDR1 SGHVS, CDR2 FNYEAQ. This CDR3 region has 14 residues. The V gene lost 3 bases and the J gene lost 5 bases, with 13 bases spanning the gap. The CDR3 here is CASSFAEAGTEAFF. CDR3 DNA: TGTGCCAGCAGCTTTGCGGAGGCGGGGACTGAAGCTTTCTTT.